These T cell receptor beta chains were read from a single sample in a study of cytomegalovirus exposure and HLA in healthy donors. The table came from immunoSEQ multiplex PCR; TCRdb's copy has only in-frame clones and leaves some out. Of some 150,000 clones in the sample, 60% to 80% were seen once. Sequenced material: PBMCs. These receptors were taken from a man between 18 and 29 years old in good health and CMV-seropositive. Each CDR3 is given with its conserved first and last residue. The D gene is left open where the match is weak. Clone size is not always given. Where it is, it says once, few, many or a class for expanded clones.

v_call: TRBV5-8
j_call: TRBJ2-3
clone_size: -
d_call: -
cdr3_nt: TGTGCCAGCAGCTCCAAGCGGAGCACAGATACGCAGTATTTT
cdr3_aa: CASSSKRSTDTQYF

v_call: TRBV18
j_call: TRBJ1-2
clone_size: -
d_call: -
cdr3_nt: TGTGCCAGCTCACCACTCCGGGAAACGACCGGCTACACCTTC
cdr3_aa: CASSPLRETTGYTF

v_call: TRBV10-3
j_call: TRBJ2-4
clone_size: -
d_call: TRBD1
cdr3_nt: TGTGCCATCAGTGAGTCGGTACAGGGGAGAAACATTCAGTACTTC
cdr3_aa: CAISESVQGRNIQYF

v_call: TRBV11-2
j_call: TRBJ2-7
clone_size: -
d_call: -
cdr3_nt: TGTGCCAGCAGCTTAGTTGCGGGGGCCTACTACGAGCAGTACTTC
cdr3_aa: CASSLVAGAYYEQYF

v_call: TRBV9
j_call: TRBJ1-6
clone_size: few
d_call: -
cdr3_nt: TGTGCCAGCAGTTTTCAGGGTGGGAATAATTCACCCCTCCACTTT
cdr3_aa: CASSFQGGNNSPLHF

v_call: TRBV25-1
j_call: TRBJ2-5
clone_size: -
d_call: TRBD2
cdr3_nt: TGTGCCAGCAGTGACCAGACTAGCGGGGGTAACCGTGAGTACTTC
cdr3_aa: CASSDQTSGGNREYF

v_call: TRBV30
j_call: TRBJ2-5
clone_size: -
d_call: -
cdr3_nt: TGTGCCTGGAGCGGGCCCCGGGATCATACGGTGATCGAGACCCAGTACTTC
cdr3_aa: CAWSGPRDHTVIETQYF

v_call: TRBV20-1
j_call: TRBJ2-1
clone_size: -
d_call: -
cdr3_nt: TGCAGTGCGGCTAGAAATGAGCAGTTCTTC
cdr3_aa: CSAARNEQFF

v_call: TRBV7-3
j_call: TRBJ2-3
clone_size: -
d_call: TRBD2
cdr3_nt: TGTGCCAGCAGCTTAACTCTCGGGCTAGCGGGGACTGATACGCAGTATTTT
cdr3_aa: CASSLTLGLAGTDTQYF

v_call: TRBV11-2
j_call: TRBJ2-7
clone_size: -
d_call: -
cdr3_nt: TGTGCCAGCAGCTTAACAGGACAGTACTACGAGCAGTACTTC
cdr3_aa: CASSLTGQYYEQYF

v_call: TRBV12-1
j_call: TRBJ2-1
clone_size: few
d_call: -
cdr3_nt: TGTGCCAGCAGCGCTAGGACTAGCGGAATAACTCCCCACTACAATGAGCAGTTCTTC
cdr3_aa: CASSARTSGITPHYNEQFF

v_call: TRBV29-1
j_call: TRBJ2-3
clone_size: -
d_call: -
cdr3_nt: TGCAGCGTCGTCAAGGCAGGTATTCAAGGTACGCAGTATTTT
cdr3_aa: CSVVKAGIQGTQYF

v_call: TRBV11-1
j_call: TRBJ1-2
clone_size: -
d_call: TRBD1
cdr3_nt: TGTGCCAGCAGCTTAATCCCCGGGACAGTTTATGGCTACACCTTC
cdr3_aa: CASSLIPGTVYGYTF

v_call: TRBV2
j_call: TRBJ1-1
clone_size: -
d_call: -
cdr3_nt: TGTGCCAGCACCCACGCCCCCAGAACGGGTGCTTTCTTT
cdr3_aa: CASTHAPRTGAFF

v_call: TRBV5-6
j_call: TRBJ2-1
clone_size: few
d_call: TRBD2
cdr3_nt: TGTGCCAGCAGCTGGGGCCCCCTTGCGGTAGCGGGAAGCAATGAGCAGTTCTTC
cdr3_aa: CASSWGPLAVAGSNEQFF

v_call: TRBV14
j_call: TRBJ1-2
clone_size: once
d_call: -
cdr3_nt: TGTGCCAGCAGCCGAGCAACAGGACCTCCTATGGAAGACGGGTACACCTTC
cdr3_aa: CASSRATGPPMEDGYTF

v_call: TRBV9
j_call: TRBJ2-7
clone_size: once
d_call: -
cdr3_nt: TGTGCCAGCAGCGTCCCCCGCCAGGGAACCTACGAGCAGTACTTC
cdr3_aa: CASSVPRQGTYEQYF

v_call: TRBV5-1
j_call: TRBJ1-6
clone_size: -
d_call: -
cdr3_nt: TGCGCCAGCAGCTTGGCAGAAAATTCACCCCTCCACTTT
cdr3_aa: CASSLAENSPLHF

v_call: TRBV18
j_call: TRBJ1-2
clone_size: -
d_call: -
cdr3_nt: TGTGCCAGCTCACCCACGGGGGGCCACGGCTACACCTTC
cdr3_aa: CASSPTGGHGYTF

v_call: TRBV18
j_call: TRBJ2-4
clone_size: -
d_call: TRBD2
cdr3_nt: TGTGCCAGCTCACCATTCGGGGGGGCGAACATTCAGTACTTC
cdr3_aa: CASSPFGGANIQYF

v_call: TRBV6-6
j_call: TRBJ2-5
clone_size: -
d_call: TRBD2
cdr3_nt: TGTGCCAGCAGTTACCCAGGGGCGGGAGGTCGAGAGACCCAGTACTTC
cdr3_aa: CASSYPGAGGRETQYF

v_call: TRBV7-3
j_call: TRBJ1-2
clone_size: -
d_call: TRBD1
cdr3_nt: TGTGCCAGCAGCTCGGCGTCAGGGGGCGGTTTCGATGGCTACACCTTC
cdr3_aa: CASSSASGGGFDGYTF

v_call: TRBV5-1
j_call: TRBJ1-6
clone_size: -
d_call: -
cdr3_nt: TGCGCCAGCAGCTTGGGACAGTTTGGAAGGTCACCCCTCCACTTT
cdr3_aa: CASSLGQFGRSPLHF

v_call: TRBV6-6
j_call: TRBJ2-7
clone_size: once
d_call: -
cdr3_nt: TGTGCCAGCAGTTACTCCAACAGGGACGAGCAGTACTTC
cdr3_aa: CASSYSNRDEQYF

v_call: TRBV2
j_call: TRBJ2-1
clone_size: -
d_call: TRBD1
cdr3_nt: TGTGCCAGCAGGTGGACAGGGGGGCAAGATGAGCAGTTCTTC
cdr3_aa: CASRWTGGQDEQFF

v_call: TRBV6-5
j_call: TRBJ2-4
clone_size: few
d_call: TRBD1
cdr3_nt: TGTGCCAGCAGTTCACAGGGGGCTGCCAAAAACATTCAGTACTTC
cdr3_aa: CASSSQGAAKNIQYF

v_call: TRBV5-5
j_call: TRBJ2-6
clone_size: once
d_call: TRBD1
cdr3_nt: TGTGCCAGCAGCCCCATGGACAGGGGACTATCCTCTGGGGCCAACGTCCTGACTTTC
cdr3_aa: CASSPMDRGLSSGANVLTF

v_call: TRBV7-9
j_call: TRBJ2-7
clone_size: -
d_call: TRBD1
cdr3_nt: TGTGCCAGCAGGGGAACGGGGACAGGCTCCTACGAGCAGTACTTC
cdr3_aa: CASRGTGTGSYEQYF

v_call: TRBV5-1
j_call: TRBJ2-7
clone_size: -
d_call: TRBD2
cdr3_nt: TGCGCCAGCAGCTGGGGAGCGGGAGGGTACGAGCAGTACTTC
cdr3_aa: CASSWGAGGYEQYF

v_call: TRBV6-6
j_call: TRBJ2-7
clone_size: -
d_call: -
cdr3_nt: TGTGCCAGCAATCTCGGGGGCGAGCAGTACTTC
cdr3_aa: CASNLGGEQYF

v_call: TRBV5-6
j_call: TRBJ2-4
clone_size: -
d_call: -
cdr3_nt: TGTGCCAGCAGCTTTGGTTCAGGTCAAAACAGTCAGTACTTC
cdr3_aa: CASSFGSGQNSQYF

v_call: TRBV2
j_call: TRBJ2-3
clone_size: -
d_call: -
cdr3_nt: TGTGCCAGCAGTGAGTCGTACAGGGTCACAGATACGCAGTATTTT
cdr3_aa: CASSESYRVTDTQYF

v_call: TRBV5-4
j_call: TRBJ2-3
clone_size: -
d_call: TRBD1
cdr3_nt: TGTGCCAGCAGCACGAGGCAGGGGGCGGTAGATACGCAGTATTTT
cdr3_aa: CASSTRQGAVDTQYF

v_call: TRBV5-1
j_call: TRBJ2-7
clone_size: -
d_call: -
cdr3_nt: TGCGCCAGCAGCTTGGTAGGGGCCAATTCCTACGAGCAGTACTTC
cdr3_aa: CASSLVGANSYEQYF

v_call: TRBV10-3
j_call: TRBJ2-7
clone_size: -
d_call: -
cdr3_nt: TGTGCCATCAGTGGGTACAAGGGGACAGCGGGCGACGAGCAGTACTTC
cdr3_aa: CAISGYKGTAGDEQYF

v_call: TRBV5-1
j_call: TRBJ2-1
clone_size: -
d_call: TRBD1
cdr3_nt: TGCGCCAGCAGTAGGGGACAGGGCGATGGGTCCTACAATGAGCAGTTCTTC
cdr3_aa: CASSRGQGDGSYNEQFF

v_call: TRBV9
j_call: TRBJ2-1
clone_size: -
d_call: -
cdr3_nt: TGTGCCAGCAGCCCGATTCAGGGGAATGAGCAGTTCTTC
cdr3_aa: CASSPIQGNEQFF

v_call: TRBV9
j_call: TRBJ2-3
clone_size: once
d_call: TRBD2
cdr3_nt: TGTGCCAGCAGCGGACTAGCGGGGGGGACAGATACGCAGTATTTT
cdr3_aa: CASSGLAGGTDTQYF

v_call: TRBV4-1
j_call: TRBJ2-5
clone_size: -
d_call: -
cdr3_nt: TGCGCCAGCAGCCAAGACACAGGGATACAGACCCAGTACTTC
cdr3_aa: CASSQDTGIQTQYF

v_call: TRBV12-5
j_call: TRBJ2-3
clone_size: few
d_call: -
cdr3_nt: TGTGCTAGTGGTTTGACTAGAAGCAGGGGAGATACGCAGTATTTT
cdr3_aa: CASGLTRSRGDTQYF

v_call: TRBV14
j_call: TRBJ1-1
clone_size: -
d_call: -
cdr3_nt: TGTGCCAGCAGCCAGGCGTGGACTCCCTACACTGAAGCTTTCTTT
cdr3_aa: CASSQAWTPYTEAFF